This paragraph covers one TCR beta chain sequence. Its antigen remains unidentified. The ends lost 4 bases at V and 4 bases at J; junction bases unmatched: 10. This CDR3 spans 16 amino acids. CDR1 and CDR2 (germline): SGHAT, FQNNGV. The data derive from a study of OX40 agonist ivuxolimab in advanced cancers. Produced via immunoSEQ multiplex PCR; TCRdb's table is partial and in-frame only. The repertoire holds nearly 80,000 clones, with roughly 84% as singletons. Broader study findings: Clonal expansion from baseline to week 6 occurred in both CD4+ and CD8+ T cells.

This TCR was sampled from an adult with an advanced solid tumor such as melanoma, head and neck, liver or kidney cancer. V is TRBV11-2 and J is TRBJ1-3, with 7 positions matching TRBD1. The starting material was CD4+ or CD8+ T cells sorted from blood, obtained in a trial of the OX40 agonist ivuxolimab. The CDR3 nucleotides read TGTGCCAGCAGCTCCTTCCAGACAGGGACAGGAAACACCATATATTTT. Translation: CASSSFQTGTGNTIYF.